These 9 T cell receptor beta chains share one sample of origin, sequenced in a study of T cell changes during pregnancy in multiple sclerosis. Sequencing used immunoSEQ multiplex PCR; TCRdb keeps in-frame clones, though not all of them. The profile shows approximately 90,000 clones, over 90% of them singletons. Here the sequenced sample was peripheral blood, taken in the third trimester of pregnancy. These receptors all stem from a female donor with multiple sclerosis, enrolled in a pregnancy study.

The genes are TRBV30 and TRBJ2-7; 9 bases map to TRBD2. Unmatched junction bases numbered 3, after V lost 4 bases and J lost 2 bases. This CDR3 has 13 residues. Germline lookup yields CDR1 GTSNPN and CDR2 SVGIG (reference sequence). The CDR3 reads CAWNPSGAYEQYF. The CDR3 bases are TGTGCCTGGAACCCTAGCGGGGCCTACGAGCAGTACTTC.

This clone was recorded once. The genes are TRBV19 and TRBJ2-1; a possible D gene is TRBD2 (7 bases). V was pared by 5 bases and J by 5 bases, with 22 bases between. There are 17 residues in the CDR3. CDR1 is LNHDA and CDR2 is SQIVND in the germline V gene (reference sequence). The CDR3 here is CASSLEGGGARDNEQFF. CDR3 sequence (DNA): TGTGCCAGTAGTCTCGAGGGAGGGGGGGCCAGGGACAATGAGCAGTTCTTC.

The chain is built from TRBV5-1 and TRBJ2-7; D not certain. The CDR3 is made up of 13 amino acids. Germline V CDR1 and CDR2: SGHRS, YFSETQ. V lost 3 bases and J lost 5, with 12 bases in between. Here the CDR3 DNA reads TGCGCCAGCAGCTCCCCGGAGATCGACGAGCAGTACTTC. This codes for CASSSPEIDEQYF.

J is TRBJ2-1 and V is TRBV7-9, with D unclear. The germline gives CDR1 SEHNR, CDR2 FQNEAQ (reference sequence). The V gene lost 1 base and the J gene lost 0 bases, with 10 bases spanning the gap. The CDR3 totals 16 residues. The CDR3 region is CASSLGGSRSYNEQFF. CDR3 DNA sequence: TGTGCCAGCAGCTTAGGAGGTTCCCGCTCCTACAATGAGCAGTTCTTC.

This chain joins TRBV4-1 and TRBJ2-7; a weak D match, TRBD1 (8 bases). Trimming cost V 6 bases and J 3 bases, with 21 bases left between them. Per germline, CDR1 MGHRA and CDR2 YSYEKL. This CDR3 has 16 amino acids. DNA of the CDR3: TGCGCCAGCAGACCAACGTCCACAGGGGGGGTCTACGAGCAGTACTTC. This codes for CASRPTSTGGVYEQYF.

V and J are TRBV19 and TRBJ2-6, with a weak D call TRBD1 (6 bases). Germline-derived CDR1 and CDR2 are LNHDA and SQIVND (reference sequence). The CDR3 sequence is 17 residues long. The ends were cut back, 8 bases at V and 0 bases at J, with 17 bases in the middle. The CDR3 coding sequence is TGTGCCAGTCGACAGGTCTTGGGGAGCTCTGGGGCCAACGTCCTGACTTTC. It translates to CASRQVLGSSGANVLTF.

The V call is TRBV5-4, the J call TRBJ2-1; 9 bases line up with TRBD2. CDR1 and CDR2 (germline): SGHNT, YYREEE (reference sequence). The junction had 18 bases not matched to a gene; V was cut back by 5 bases and J by 0 bases. CDR3 length: 20 amino acids. The CDR3 region is CASRARGTSGWGSSYNEQFF. In DNA, the CDR3 is TGTGCCAGCAGAGCCAGGGGCACTAGCGGGTGGGGAAGCTCCTACAATGAGCAGTTCTTC.

The gene calls are TRBV5-5 and TRBJ1-5; 9 bases match TRBD1. The germline V gene encodes CDR1 SGHKS and CDR2 YYEKEE (reference sequence). The CDR3 contains 15 residues. Losses at the gene ends were 3 bases for V and 4 bases for J; bases not matched to a gene: 5. CDR3 in DNA: TGTGCCAGCAGCTCCGGGACAGGGCATAATCAGCCCCAGCATTTT. Amino acids: CASSSGTGHNQPQHF.

The chain carries TRBV2 and TRBJ2-7; a weak D match, TRBD2 (7 bases). Germline V gene sequence: CDR1 SNHLY, CDR2 FYNNEI. Trimming shortened V by 3 bases and J by 6 bases, and 15 bases separated the two germline ends. The CDR3 sequence is 14 residues long. Written as DNA, the CDR3 is TGTGCCAGCAGTGACGGGGGGCATTGGGGCGAGCAGTACTTC. Amino acids: CASSDGGHWGEQYF.